The 27 T cell receptor beta chains below come from one sample, sequenced in a study of beta chain features in type 1 diabetes. Expressed TCRB transcripts were sequenced after all isolated RNA was converted to cDNA. The method was immunoSEQ multiplex PCR; TCRdb's version includes in-frame clones alone and lacks a portion of them. Of roughly 300,000 clones listed, around 15% are singletons. The specimen sequenced was central memory CD4+ T cells from blood. The receptors were gathered from a man aged 25 to 40 in good health.

The J gene is TRBJ1-3, the V gene TRBV29-1, with D perhaps matching TRBD1 (5 bases). The V end was cut by 4 bases, the J end by 2 bases, with 6 bases between. CDR3 size: 12 residues. The germline gives CDR1 SQVTM, CDR2 ANQGSEA. The chain's CDR3 is CSVGTTGNTIYF. In DNA, the CDR3 is TGCAGCGTTGGGACAACTGGAAACACCATATATTTT.

The V call is TRBV30, the J call TRBJ2-1, with 13 bases that match TRBD2. V dropped 6 bases and J dropped 7; count of bases not matched to a gene: 12. Germline CDR1 and CDR2: GTSNPN and SVGIG (reference sequence). This CDR3 is built from 16 residues. The CDR3 DNA reads as TGTGCCTGCTACAAGGGTGTGGGACTAGCGGGAAATGAGCAGTTCTTC. Its translation: CACYKGVGLAGNEQFF. The complete variable domain, with remaining parts taken from reference TRBV30 and TRBJ2-1, reads SQTIHQWPATLVQPVGSPLSLECTVEGTSNPNLYWYRQAAGRGLQLLFYSVGIGQISSEVPQNLSASRPQDRQFILSSKKLLLSDSGFYLCACYKGVGLAGNEQFFGPGTRLTVL.

This rearrangement joins TRBV7-8 to TRBJ2-3; 12 positions agree with TRBD2. Trimming cost V 5 bases and J 0 bases; bases outside gene matches: 6. Germline values: CDR1 SGHVS, CDR2 FQNEAQ. The CDR3 totals 17 residues. The CDR3 loop is CASSPGLAGPSTDTQYF. The CDR3 DNA reads TGTGCCAGCAGCCCTGGACTAGCGGGGCCTAGCACAGATACGCAGTATTTT.

The V gene is TRBV25-1, the J gene TRBJ1-1, with unresolved D. The CDR3 length is 13 residues. Trimming stripped 2 bases from V and 0 bases from J, with 4 bases between. Germline CDR1 is MGHDK and CDR2 is SYGVNS. CDR3 in DNA: TGTGCCAGCAGTGAAACCGTGAACACTGAAGCTTTCTTT. This encodes CASSETVNTEAFF.

Details on this clone: One end of the junction is discordant with germline, which a read error may explain. The chain links TRBV7-9 to TRBJ2-1; D possibly corresponds to TRBD2 (5 bases). Germline lookup yields CDR1 SEHNR and CDR2 FQNEAQ (reference sequence). The CDR3 totals 13 residues. The CDR3 nucleotides read TGCGCCAGCAGCCAAGGACTGTACAATGAGCAGTTCTTC. Translating gives CASSQGLYNEQFF. The full variable domain, its missing parts supplied by reference TRBV7-9 and TRBJ2-1, is DTGVSQNPRHKITKRGQNVTFRCDPISEHNRLYWYRQTLGQGPEFLTYFQNEAQLEKSRLLSDRFSAERPKGSFSTLEIQRTEQGDSAMYLCASSQGLYNEQFFGPGTRLTVL.

The V gene is TRBV6-1, the J gene TRBJ2-5, with unresolved D. The germline V and J ends were trimmed by 6 bases and 4 bases, with 9 bases remaining between them. CDR1 is MNHNS, CDR2 SASEGT, per germline. The CDR3 extends over 12 amino acids. This CDR3 reads CASSDLIETQYF. The DNA for the CDR3 is TGTGCCAGCAGCGATCTTATAGAGACCCAGTACTTC.

The genes are TRBV4-1 and TRBJ2-5, with TRBD2 matching over 14 bases. CDR1 MGHRA and CDR2 YSYEKL come from the germline V gene. The CDR3 length is 19 residues. The J segment lost 1 base and the V segment lost 4 bases, leaving 11 bases of the junction unmatched. CDR3: CASSRPGLAGGTIQETQYF. Here the CDR3 DNA reads TGCGCCAGCAGCCGACCCGGACTAGCGGGGGGTACAATCCAAGAGACCCAGTACTTC.

In its sample, this clone was seen many times. The gene calls are TRBV18 and TRBJ2-1, with D hard to call. CDR1 is KGHSH, CDR2 LQKENI, per germline. V lost 2 bases and J lost 9, with 14 bases in between. The length of the CDR3 is 14 residues. The CDR3 DNA is TGTGCCAGCTCACCAAATCTGGTTTTCAGTGAGCAGTTCTTC. Its protein is CASSPNLVFSEQFF.

The rearrangement links TRBV11-3 to TRBJ2-5, with 8 bases that match TRBD2. Germline values: CDR1 SGHNT, CDR2 YENEEA. V lost 0 bases, J lost 3 bases, and 3 bases stayed unmatched. The CDR3 is 15 residues long. This CDR3 is CASSLDTSGEETQYF. CDR3 bases: TGTGCCAGCAGCTTAGATACTAGCGGTGAAGAGACCCAGTACTTC.

The genes are TRBV6-1 and TRBJ2-4, with D uncertain. The CDR3 length is 14 residues. Per germline, CDR1 MNHNS and CDR2 SASEGT. V lost 5 bases to trimming and J lost 0 bases, with 8 bases between them. CDR3 amino acids: CASSWGLAKNIQYF. The CDR3 nucleotides are TGTGCCAGCAGTTGGGGTTTAGCCAAAAACATTCAGTACTTC.

This clone occurred a few times. This CDR3 reads CASTGAVGEKLFF. The CDR3 nucleotides read TGTGCCAGCACTGGGGCCGTAGGAGAAAAACTGTTTTTT. The chain recombines TRBV2 with TRBJ1-4, with D tentatively TRBD1 (5 bases). Germline V gene lookup returns CDR1 SNHLY and CDR2 FYNNEI. The CDR3 extends over 13 amino acids. Trimming removed 7 bases at V and 8 bases at J, with 14 bases between.

This clone was seen many times. Within the sample, other DNA sequences also encode this same CDR3. The V and J genes are TRBV19 and TRBJ2-3; a possible D gene is TRBD1 (7 bases). CDR1 and CDR2 from the germline V gene are LNHDA and SQIVND (reference sequence). The V gene lost 5 bases and the J gene lost 5 bases, with 11 bases spanning the gap. This CDR3 has 13 amino acids. CDR3 bases: TGTGCCAGTAGTCCCAGGGGGGAAGATACGCAGTATTTT. Amino acid sequence: CASSPRGEDTQYF.

The chain carries TRBV30 and TRBJ1-1; maybe TRBD1 (5 bases). Trimming removed 1 base at V and 1 base at J, with 10 bases between. From germline, CDR1 is GTSNPN and CDR2 SVGIG (reference sequence). This CDR3 is built from 14 residues. This CDR3 is CAWSDLGANTEAFF. CDR3 DNA sequence: TGTGCCTGGAGTGATCTAGGGGCGAACACTGAAGCTTTCTTT.

This chain joins TRBV11-3 and TRBJ1-3; weak D call: TRBD1 (5 bases). From germline, CDR1 is SGHNT and CDR2 YENEEA. The V and J ends lost 5 bases and 0 bases respectively, with 8 bases between them. This CDR3 comprises 14 residues. CDR3 sequence (DNA): TGTGCCAGCAGCCAGGACACCTCTGGAAACACCATATATTTT. Residues: CASSQDTSGNTIYF.

In its sample, this clone was seen a few times. This chain joins TRBV30 and TRBJ1-4; D perhaps matches TRBD1 (6 bases). In germline, CDR1 is GTSNPN, CDR2 SVGIG (reference sequence). CDR3 length: 15 amino acids. Trimming shortened V by 3 bases and J by 0 bases, and 11 bases separated the two germline ends. CDR3 sequence: CAWRQGHSTNEKLFF. The CDR3, as DNA: TGTGCCTGGAGGCAGGGGCATTCAACTAATGAAAAACTGTTTTTT.

This clone was picked up a small number of times. CDR3 protein: CASSKGGKYYGYTF. The DNA of the CDR3 is TGTGCCAGTAGTAAGGGGGGCAAGTACTATGGCTACACCTTC. The rearrangement uses TRBV19 and TRBJ1-2; a possible D gene is TRBD1 (6 bases). The germline gives CDR1 LNHDA, CDR2 SQIVND (reference sequence). The CDR3 has 14 amino acids. V lost 4 bases and J 3 bases, leaving 12 bases between the germline ends.

There are many counts of this clone. This CDR3 is CASSEASDSKKYF. Here the CDR3 DNA reads TGTGCCAGCAGTGAAGCTAGCGACAGTAAAAAGTACTTC. The rearrangement links TRBV6-1 to TRBJ2-4; D may correspond to TRBD1 or TRBD2 (5 bases each). Trimming removed 0 bases from V and 14 bases from J, with 14 bases in between. Germline V gene sequence: CDR1 MNHNS, CDR2 SASEGT. CDR3 length equals 13 residues.

A few counts support this clone. The J gene is TRBJ2-3, the V gene TRBV7-8, with D hard to call. V shed 4 bases and J shed 2 bases, with 7 bases lying between them. Looked up from germline, CDR1 is SGHVS and CDR2 is FQNEAQ. The CDR3 sequence is 13 residues long. This chain's CDR3 is CASSSAYTDTQYF. The CDR3 nucleotides are TGTGCCAGCAGCTCTGCGTACACAGATACGCAGTATTTT.

The table lists this clone with a few counts. CDR3 DNA: TGCGCCAGCAGCTTGGGTTCTAGCGGGAGCTATGATACGCAGTATTTT. It encodes CASSLGSSGSYDTQYF. The genes are TRBV5-1 and TRBJ2-3, with 10 bases lining up with TRBD2. CDR1 is SGHRS and CDR2 is YFSETQ in the germline V gene. The V segment lost 0 bases and the J segment 6 bases; nucleotides outside the gene matches: 7. The CDR3 spans 16 residues. Supplemented by reference TRBV5-1 and TRBJ2-3, the full variable domain reads KAGVTQTPRYLIKTRGQQVTLSCSPISGHRSVSWYQQTPGQGLQFLFEYFSETQRNKGNFPGRFSGRQFSNSRSEMNVSTLELGDSALYLCASSLGSSGSYDTQYFGPGTRLTVL.

This chain links TRBV7-2 with TRBJ2-1; 7 nucleotides align to TRBD2. V lost 5 bases, J lost 4 bases, and 8 bases stayed unmatched. This CDR3 is 15 amino acids long. Germline CDR1 is SGHTA and CDR2 is FQGNSA. This CDR3 reads CASSIGLGGYNEQFF. The DNA of the CDR3 is TGTGCCAGCAGCATCGGACTAGGAGGATACAATGAGCAGTTCTTC.

The chain is built from TRBV6-1 and TRBJ1-2; D remains ambiguous. Trimming cost V 3 bases and J 7 bases, with 12 bases left between them. Per germline, CDR1 MNHNS and CDR2 SASEGT. The CDR3 runs to 13 residues. CDR3 region: CASSDGPQAGYTF. CDR3 coding DNA: TGTGCCAGCAGTGATGGTCCGCAGGCTGGCTACACCTTC.

V and J are TRBV29-1 and TRBJ1-2; D is possibly TRBD1 (6 bases). Germline V CDR1 and CDR2: SQVTM, ANQGSEA. The CDR3 has 14 residues. The CDR3 reads CSTGAGRLGGGYTF. CDR3 nucleotides: TGCAGTACTGGGGCTGGACGGCTTGGGGGCGGCTACACCTTC. Looking up the rest from reference TRBV29-1 and TRBJ1-2 gives the full variable domain: SAVISQKPSRDICQRGTSLTIQCQVDSQVTMMFWYRQQPGQSLTLIATANQGSEATYESGFVIDKFPISRPNLTFSTLTVSNMSPEDSSIYLCSTGAGRLGGGYTFGSGTRLTVV.

This clone has only a few counts. This chain uses TRBV2 with TRBJ2-7, with 7 bases that match TRBD1. The CDR3 totals 14 residues. The germline V gene has CDR1 SNHLY and CDR2 FYNNEI. J gave up 3 bases and V 6 bases, and 8 bases lay outside the gene matches. The CDR3 nucleotides are TGTGCCAGCAGGCTAGACAGGGCTGTCTACGAGCAGTACTTC. Amino acid sequence: CASRLDRAVYEQYF.

The chain joins TRBV27 to TRBJ2-1, with TRBD2 identical over 9 bases. The length of the CDR3 is 16 residues. V was clipped by 4 bases and J by 7 bases; unmatched bases: 11. Germline CDR1 reads MNHEY; CDR2 reads SMNVEV (reference sequence). DNA for the CDR3: TGTGCCAGCAGTTCTTCCGGGACTAGCTTAGGGAATGAGCAGTTCTTC. Amino acid sequence: CASSSSGTSLGNEQFF.

The chain uses TRBV6-1 and TRBJ2-7; 10 bases align to TRBD2. The trim removed 7 bases at V and 2 bases at J, leaving 5 bases unmatched. The germline CDR1 and CDR2 sequences are MNHNS and SASEGT. This CDR3 has 14 amino acids. The DNA of the CDR3 is TGTGCCAGCAACCTAAGCGGGGGGGCCTACGAGCAGTACTTC. As protein: CASNLSGGAYEQYF.

The chain uses TRBV20-1 and TRBJ2-3, with D uncertain. The CDR3 length is 11 residues. V was shortened by 5 bases and J by 2 bases, with 5 bases between the two germline ends. The germline V gene encodes CDR1 DFQATT and CDR2 SNEGSKA (reference sequence). The CDR3 DNA is TGCAGTGCTCGCAACACAGATACGCAGTATTTT. Translating it yields CSARNTDTQYF.

The chain has TRBV19 and TRBJ1-5; D gene unclear. Trimming took off 3 bases at V and 4 bases at J, with 4 bases between the two ends. The CDR3 contains 12 residues. From germline, CDR1 is LNHDA and CDR2 SQIVND (reference sequence). The CDR3 here is CASSMVNQPQHF. For the CDR3, the DNA is TGTGCCAGTAGTATGGTGAATCAGCCCCAGCATTTT.